The clone carrying this TCR beta chain turned up a few times. The CDR3 contains 14 residues. V dropped 1 base and J dropped 0 bases, with 9 bases sitting between them. CDR1 GTSNPN and CDR2 SVGIG come from the germline V gene (reference sequence). This entry belongs to a study of T cells in Graves' hyperthyroidism and ophthalmopathy. Looking at the study overall: Upon initial diagnosis and before any treatment, peripheral blood was collected.

RNA transcripts were the template for amplifying TCR beta CDR3 regions. Using the HTBI primer set, a first-round RT-PCR was run on the TCR CDR3. TCRdb reprocessed the multiplex PCR reads with MiXCR, giving one entry per CDR3 protein. Here the sample spans some 720,000 distinct CDR3 sequences, approximately 16% being singletons. This chain uses TRBV30 with TRBJ1-1; no clear D gene. Sequencing was done on a sample of blood. The TCR originated in a man between 18 and 29 years old with Graves' hyperthyroidism. CDR3 amino acids: CAWSGPAMNTEAFF. CDR3 coding DNA: TGTGCCTGGAGTGGCCCGGCCATGAACACTGAAGCTTTCTTT.